The present entry profiles one T cell receptor beta chain with its context. Antigen specificity is unknown. This entry belongs to a study of cytomegalovirus exposure and HLA in healthy donors. CDR3 length: 17 amino acids. Germline CDR1 and CDR2: SNHLY and FYNNEI. Trimming took 5 bases from V and 4 from J; bases not matched to a gene: 10. Sequencing used immunoSEQ multiplex PCR; TCRdb keeps in-frame clones, though not all of them. The sample records over 250,000 clones, about nine tenths being singletons. Points from the study as a whole: It was reported that the classifier diagnosed cytomegalovirus status with high specificity and sensitivity in both the original and validation cohorts. In vitro confirmation showed three CMV-associated chains to be CMV antigen specific. The authors listed roughly 150 TCR beta chains as cytomegalovirus-associated.

The sequenced sample was PBMCs. The chain combines TRBV2 with TRBJ2-1; 11 bases fit TRBD2. The clonotype comes from a woman aged 30 to 39 in good health and CMV-seropositive. The CDR3 region has the DNA TGTGCCAGCAGTTACAACTTAGCGGGGGGGGCGTACAATGAGCAGTTCTTC. Translating gives CASSYNLAGGAYNEQFF.